The TCR beta chain described here comes from a study of blood T cell repertoires in COVID-19. Only in-frame clones appear in the TCRdb table, and some are missing; sequencing was by immunoSEQ multiplex PCR. This sample has almost 200,000 clones, with 70% to 90% found just once. This CDR3 region has 12 residues. Germline CDR1 reads SGHTS; CDR2 reads YDEGEE. The ends were cut back, 0 bases at V and 7 bases at J, with 5 bases in the middle. This sequence was found in a man in his 60s with COVID-19, enrolled during active disease. The sequenced sample was peripheral blood. The chain has TRBV5-8 and TRBJ2-4; a weak D match, TRBD2 (5 bases). The CDR3 region has the DNA TGTGCCAGCAGCTTGGGGAGGAACATTCAGTACTTC. Residues: CASSLGRNIQYF.